The 12 T cell receptor beta chains in this list originate from one sample, sequenced in a study of blood T cell repertoires in COVID-19. Repertoires were generated with immunoSEQ multiplex PCR, while TCRdb's copy carries only in-frame clones and drops some. This sample has tens of thousands of clones, with about 80% found just once. Sequenced input: peripheral blood. All receptors come from a human donor in a cohort sampled during active COVID-19.

This chain uses TRBV19 with TRBJ1-1, with D hard to call. The CDR3 is 11 amino acids. Trimming cost V 8 bases and J 0 bases, with 4 bases left between them. Per germline, CDR1 LNHDA and CDR2 SQIVND (reference sequence). The CDR3 DNA is TGTGCCAGTCTTCTGAACACTGAAGCTTTCTTT. This translates into CASLLNTEAFF.

The chain uses TRBV2 and TRBJ1-2; a possible D gene is TRBD1 (5 bases). Trimming pared 8 bases from V and 0 bases from J, leaving 13 bases between. The CDR3 covers 14 residues. Germline-derived CDR1 and CDR2 are SNHLY and FYNNEI. CDR3 coding DNA: TGTGCCAGCCGAAAAGACAGTTCTAACTATGGCTACACCTTC. Protein product: CASRKDSSNYGYTF.

This clone has a handful of counts. V and J are TRBV19 and TRBJ2-3; 8 nucleotides line up with TRBD2. Germline CDR1 LNHDA, CDR2 SQIVND (reference sequence). The CDR3 length is 14 residues. J was trimmed by 6 bases and V by 6 bases; bases with no gene match: 8. The chain's CDR3 is CASRKAGEVDTQYF. CDR3 DNA sequence: TGTGCCAGTAGAAAAGCGGGGGAGGTGGATACGCAGTATTTT. The full variable domain, with the rest looked up from reference TRBV19 and TRBJ2-3, is DGGITQSPKYLFRKEGQNVTLSCEQNLNHDAMYWYRQDPGQGLRLIYYSQIVNDFQKGDIAEGYSVSREKKESFPLTVTSAQKNPTAFYLCASRKAGEVDTQYFGPGTRLTVL.

This clone came up a few times. This chain uses TRBV19 with TRBJ2-7; TRBD1 might be the D (6 bases). The CDR3 length is 13 residues. V was cut by 3 bases and J by 4 bases, with 10 bases left in between. CDR1 and CDR2 (germline): LNHDA, SQIVND (reference sequence). CDR3: CASSMGQGYEQYF. The CDR3 DNA sequence: TGTGCCAGTAGTATGGGTCAGGGGTACGAGCAGTACTTC.

The chain has TRBV9 and TRBJ2-5, with TRBD2 matching 11 bases. The CDR3 runs 14 residues. After removal of 3 bases from V and 3 bases from J, the junction contained 1 base not matched to a gene. Germline lookup yields CDR1 SGDLS and CDR2 YYNGEE. CDR3 nucleotide sequence: TGTGCCAGCAGCGCGGGACTAGCGGAAGAGACCCAGTACTTC. This sequence encodes CASSAGLAEETQYF.

This sequence joins TRBV19 and TRBJ2-1; 8 nucleotides line up with TRBD2. The J segment lost 4 bases and the V segment lost 6 bases, leaving 8 bases of the junction unmatched. This CDR3 has 15 residues. Germline CDR1 LNHDA, CDR2 SQIVND (reference sequence). The CDR3 sequence: CASRVASGLYNEQFF. The CDR3 DNA reads TGTGCCAGTAGGGTCGCTAGCGGGCTATACAATGAGCAGTTCTTC.

The chain couples TRBV30 to TRBJ2-1; 8 nucleotides align to TRBD1. The germline CDR1 and CDR2 sequences are GTSNPN and SVGIG (reference sequence). The CDR3 has 16 residues. The ends lost 0 bases at V and 10 bases at J; junction bases unmatched: 14. The CDR3, as DNA: TGTGCCTGGAGTGTCCCCAGACAGGGGAAGATGGGGGAGCAGTTCTTC. Translating it yields CAWSVPRQGKMGEQFF. Looking up the rest from reference TRBV30 and TRBJ2-1 gives the full variable domain: SQTIHQWPATLVQPVGSPLSLECTVEGTSNPNLYWYRQAAGRGLQLLFYSVGIGQISSEVPQNLSASRPQDRQFILSSKKLLLSDSGFYLCAWSVPRQGKMGEQFFGPGTRLTVL.

The chain employs TRBV6-5 and TRBJ2-2; 11 nucleotides align to TRBD2. Germline values: CDR1 MNHEY, CDR2 SVGAGI. The V segment lost 6 bases and the J segment 4 bases; nucleotides outside the gene matches: 4. This CDR3 region has 15 residues. The CDR3 spells CASRGLAGGTGELFF. CDR3 nucleotides: TGTGCCAGCAGGGGGCTAGCGGGGGGCACCGGGGAGCTGTTTTTT.

This clone was counted a single time. In nucleotides, the CDR3 is TGTGCCAGCAGCCCCGGTTTCAATGAAAAACTGTTTTTT. This gives the protein CASSPGFNEKLFF. The chain links TRBV13 to TRBJ1-4, with D hard to call. Germline CDR1 and CDR2: PRHDT and FYEKMQ (reference sequence). The ends were cut back, 5 bases at V and 5 bases at J, with 9 bases in the middle. The CDR3 is 13 amino acids.

This chain connects TRBV18 to TRBJ2-1; TRBD1 matches 8 bases. Trimming at V came to 3 bases and at J to 2 bases, leaving 3 bases not matched to a gene. This CDR3 contains 15 residues. Per germline, CDR1 KGHSH and CDR2 LQKENI. The CDR3 region has the DNA TGTGCCAGCTCACCGACAGGGGTCCCCTACAATGAGCAGTTCTTC. Its protein is CASSPTGVPYNEQFF.

This clone has only one observation. This chain links TRBV6-2 or TRBV6-3 with TRBJ1-1, with 10 bases that match TRBD1. The V gene's germline CDR1 is MNHEY and CDR2 SVGEGT. V lost 5 bases, J lost 3 bases, and 3 bases stayed unmatched. This CDR3 region has 14 residues. CDR3 protein: CASSRQGAYTEAFF. The DNA of the CDR3 is TGTGCCAGCAGTCGACAGGGGGCCTACACTGAAGCTTTCTTT.

The chain recombines TRBV9 with TRBJ1-1; D is uncertain. Germline V gene data show CDR1 as SGDLS and CDR2 as YYNGEE. This CDR3 contains 11 residues. V lost 3 bases, J lost 10 bases, and 10 bases lay in between. The CDR3 nucleotides are TGTGCCAGCAGCGCAGGTAGTGCAGCTTTCTTT. Translating gives CASSAGSAAFF.